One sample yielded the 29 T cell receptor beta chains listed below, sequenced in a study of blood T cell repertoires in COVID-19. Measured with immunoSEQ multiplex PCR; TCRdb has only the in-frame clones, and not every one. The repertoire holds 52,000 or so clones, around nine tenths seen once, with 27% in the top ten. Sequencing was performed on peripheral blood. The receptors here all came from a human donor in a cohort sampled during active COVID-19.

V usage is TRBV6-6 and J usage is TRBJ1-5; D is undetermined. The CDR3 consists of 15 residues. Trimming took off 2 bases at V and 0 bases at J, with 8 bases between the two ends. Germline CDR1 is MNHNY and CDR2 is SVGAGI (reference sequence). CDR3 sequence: CASSYAGDSNQPQHF. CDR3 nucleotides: TGTGCCAGCAGTTACGCCGGGGATAGCAATCAGCCCCAGCATTTT.

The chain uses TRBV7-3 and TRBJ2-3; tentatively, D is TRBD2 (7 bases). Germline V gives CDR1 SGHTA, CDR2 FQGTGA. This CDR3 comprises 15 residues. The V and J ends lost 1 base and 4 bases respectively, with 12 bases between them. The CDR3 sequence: CASSLNTGGADTQYF. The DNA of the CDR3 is TGTGCCAGCAGCTTAAACACGGGGGGCGCAGATACGCAGTATTTT. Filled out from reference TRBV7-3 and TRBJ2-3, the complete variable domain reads GAGVSQTPSNKVTEKGKYVELRCDPISGHTALYWYRQSLGQGPEFLIYFQGTGAADDSGLPNDRFFAVRPEGSVSTLKIQRTERGDSAVYLCASSLNTGGADTQYFGPGTRLTVL.

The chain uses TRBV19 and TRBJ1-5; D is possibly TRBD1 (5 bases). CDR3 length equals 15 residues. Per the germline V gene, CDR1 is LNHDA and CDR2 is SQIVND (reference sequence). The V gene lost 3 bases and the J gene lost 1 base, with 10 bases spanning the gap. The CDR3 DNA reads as TGTGCCAGTAGTATCAAAGGGGTGAGCAATCAGCCCCAGCATTTT. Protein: CASSIKGVSNQPQHF.

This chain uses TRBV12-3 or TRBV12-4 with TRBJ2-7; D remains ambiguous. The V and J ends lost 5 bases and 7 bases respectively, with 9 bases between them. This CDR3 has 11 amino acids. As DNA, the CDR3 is TGTGCCAGCAGTCCCTCGAGGGAGCAGTACTTC. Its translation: CASSPSREQYF.

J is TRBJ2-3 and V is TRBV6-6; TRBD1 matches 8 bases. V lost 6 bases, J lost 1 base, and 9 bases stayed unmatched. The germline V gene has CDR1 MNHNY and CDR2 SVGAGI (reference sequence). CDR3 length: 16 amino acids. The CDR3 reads CASRYGQGPRTDTQYF. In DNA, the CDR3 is TGTGCCAGCAGATATGGACAGGGCCCCCGCACAGATACGCAGTATTTT.

The CDR3 sequence: CASSRGSLETQYF. CDR3 sequence (DNA): TGTGCCAGCAGTCGGGGTAGCTTGGAGACCCAGTACTTC. The chain has TRBV27 and TRBJ2-5; the D gene is possibly TRBD2 (5 bases). The CDR3 is 13 residues long. Trimming shortened V by 5 bases and J by 5 bases, and 12 bases separated the two germline ends. Germline CDR1 is MNHEY and CDR2 is SMNVEV (reference sequence).

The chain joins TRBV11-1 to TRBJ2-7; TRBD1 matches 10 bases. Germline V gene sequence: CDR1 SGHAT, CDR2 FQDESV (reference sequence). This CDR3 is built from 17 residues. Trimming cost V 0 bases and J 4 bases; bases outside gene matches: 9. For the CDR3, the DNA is TGTGCCAGCAGCTTAGCGGGGGGGGACAGGGGCCCTTACGAGCAGTACGTC. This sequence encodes CASSLAGGDRGPYEQYV.

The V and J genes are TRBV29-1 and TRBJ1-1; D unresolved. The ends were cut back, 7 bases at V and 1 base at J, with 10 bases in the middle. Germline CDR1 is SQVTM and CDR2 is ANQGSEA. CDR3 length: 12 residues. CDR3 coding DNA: TGCAGCGCGACCGTGCGGAACACTGAAGCTTTCTTT. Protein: CSATVRNTEAFF.

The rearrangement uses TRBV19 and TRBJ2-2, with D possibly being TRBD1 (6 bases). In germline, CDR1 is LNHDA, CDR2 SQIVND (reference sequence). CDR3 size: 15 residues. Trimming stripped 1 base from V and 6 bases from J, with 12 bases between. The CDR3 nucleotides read TGTGCCAGTAGTATAGGAGGGGGACGGGCCGGGGAGCTGTTTTTT. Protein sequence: CASSIGGGRAGELFF.

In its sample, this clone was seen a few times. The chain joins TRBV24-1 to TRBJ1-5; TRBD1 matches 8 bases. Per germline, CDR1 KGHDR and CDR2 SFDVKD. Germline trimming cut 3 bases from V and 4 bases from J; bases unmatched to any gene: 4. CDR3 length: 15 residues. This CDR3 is CATSDRQGTNQPQHF. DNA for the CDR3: TGTGCCACCAGTGATCGACAGGGGACGAATCAGCCCCAGCATTTT.

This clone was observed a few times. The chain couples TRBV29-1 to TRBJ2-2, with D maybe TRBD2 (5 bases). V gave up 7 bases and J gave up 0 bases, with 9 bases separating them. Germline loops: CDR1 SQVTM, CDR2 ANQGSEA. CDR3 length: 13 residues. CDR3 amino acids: CSGRGANTGELFF. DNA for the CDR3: TGCAGCGGACGGGGAGCGAACACCGGGGAGCTGTTTTTT.

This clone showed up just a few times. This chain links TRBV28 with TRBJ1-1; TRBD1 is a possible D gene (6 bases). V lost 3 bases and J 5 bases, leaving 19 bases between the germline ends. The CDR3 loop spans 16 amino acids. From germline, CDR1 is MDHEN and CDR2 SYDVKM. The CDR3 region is CASSFPGRGRGTEAFF. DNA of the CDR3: TGTGCCAGCAGTTTCCCTGGGCGGGGGCGAGGGACTGAAGCTTTCTTT.

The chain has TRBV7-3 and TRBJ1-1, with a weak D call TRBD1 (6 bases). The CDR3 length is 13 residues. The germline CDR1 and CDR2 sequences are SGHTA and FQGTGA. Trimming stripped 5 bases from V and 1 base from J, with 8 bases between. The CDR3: CASSLQGNTEAFF. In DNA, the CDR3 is TGTGCCAGCAGCCTACAGGGGAACACTGAAGCTTTCTTT.

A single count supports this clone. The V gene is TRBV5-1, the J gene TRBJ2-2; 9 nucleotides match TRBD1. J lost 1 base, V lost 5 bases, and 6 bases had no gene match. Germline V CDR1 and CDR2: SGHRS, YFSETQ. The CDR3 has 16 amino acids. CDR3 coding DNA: TGCGCCAGCAGAAGGAGGACAGGGGAGAACACCGGGGAGCTGTTTTTT. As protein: CASRRRTGENTGELFF.

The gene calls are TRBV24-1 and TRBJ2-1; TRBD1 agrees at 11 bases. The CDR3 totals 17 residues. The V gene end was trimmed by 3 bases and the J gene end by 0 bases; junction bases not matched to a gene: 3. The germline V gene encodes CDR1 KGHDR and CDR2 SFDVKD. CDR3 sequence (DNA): TGTGCCACCAGTGATCGGACAGGGGGCCTCTCCTACAATGAGCAGTTCTTC. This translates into CATSDRTGGLSYNEQFF.

In nucleotides, the CDR3 is TGCGCCAGCAGCAACCGACAGGGGGCGCCGGAGACCCAGTACTTC. Its protein product is CASSNRQGAPETQYF. J is TRBJ2-5 and V is TRBV5-1; TRBD1 matches at 10 bases. With 4 bases clipped from V and 5 bases from J, the junction kept 8 bases outside the gene matches. This CDR3 comprises 15 residues. CDR1 and CDR2 from the germline V gene are SGHRS and YFSETQ.

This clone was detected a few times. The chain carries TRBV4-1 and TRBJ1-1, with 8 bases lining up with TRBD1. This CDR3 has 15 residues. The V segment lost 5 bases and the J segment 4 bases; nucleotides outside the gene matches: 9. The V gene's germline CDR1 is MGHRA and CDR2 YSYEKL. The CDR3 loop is CASSSRGRISTEAFF. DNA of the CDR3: TGCGCCAGCAGCTCCAGGGGGCGAATAAGCACTGAAGCTTTCTTT.

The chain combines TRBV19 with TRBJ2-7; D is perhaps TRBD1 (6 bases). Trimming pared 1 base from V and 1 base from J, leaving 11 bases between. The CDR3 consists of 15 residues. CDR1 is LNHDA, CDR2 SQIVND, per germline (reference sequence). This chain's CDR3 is CASSIGQGHSYEQYV. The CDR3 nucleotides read TGTGCCAGTAGTATAGGTCAGGGACATTCCTACGAGCAGTACGTC.

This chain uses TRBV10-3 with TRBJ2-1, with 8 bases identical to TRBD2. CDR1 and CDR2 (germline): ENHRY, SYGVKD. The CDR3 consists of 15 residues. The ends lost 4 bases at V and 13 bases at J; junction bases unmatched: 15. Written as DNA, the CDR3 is TGTGCCATCAGTGGCGAGGCGGGAGGACCGATTGAACAGTTCTTC. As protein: CAISGEAGGPIEQFF.

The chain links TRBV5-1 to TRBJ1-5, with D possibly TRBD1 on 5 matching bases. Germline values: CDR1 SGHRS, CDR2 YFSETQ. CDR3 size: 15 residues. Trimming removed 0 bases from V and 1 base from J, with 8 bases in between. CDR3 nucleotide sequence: TGCGCCAGCAGCTTGGACGGGGGGAGCAATCAGCCCCAGCATTTT. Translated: CASSLDGGSNQPQHF.

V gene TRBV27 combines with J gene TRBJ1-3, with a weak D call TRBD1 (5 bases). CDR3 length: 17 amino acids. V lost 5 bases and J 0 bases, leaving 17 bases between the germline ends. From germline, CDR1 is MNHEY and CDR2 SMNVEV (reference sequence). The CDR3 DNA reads TGTGCCAGCAGTCAGCCCCGTACAGGCGACTCTGGAAACACCATATATTTT. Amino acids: CASSQPRTGDSGNTIYF.

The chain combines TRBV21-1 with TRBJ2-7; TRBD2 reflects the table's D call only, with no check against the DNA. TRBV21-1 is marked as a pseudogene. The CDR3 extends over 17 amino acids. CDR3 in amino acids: CASISKRGTGTTYEQYV. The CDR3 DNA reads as TGTGCCAGCATCAGCAAACGGGGAACGGGAACCACCTACGAGCAGTACGTC.

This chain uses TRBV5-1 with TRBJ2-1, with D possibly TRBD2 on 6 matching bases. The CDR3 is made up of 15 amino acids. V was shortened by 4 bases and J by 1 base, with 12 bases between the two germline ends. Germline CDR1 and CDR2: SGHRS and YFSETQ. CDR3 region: CASSPSGDSYNEQFF. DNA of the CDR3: TGCGCCAGCAGCCCCTCGGGGGATTCCTACAATGAGCAGTTCTTC.

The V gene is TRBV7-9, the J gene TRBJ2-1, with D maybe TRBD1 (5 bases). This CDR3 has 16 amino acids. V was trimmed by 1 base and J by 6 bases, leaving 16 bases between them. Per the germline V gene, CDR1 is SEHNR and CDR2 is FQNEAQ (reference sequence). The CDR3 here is CASSLVGQGLVNEQFF. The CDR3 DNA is TGTGCCAGCAGCTTAGTCGGGCAGGGATTGGTCAATGAGCAGTTCTTC.

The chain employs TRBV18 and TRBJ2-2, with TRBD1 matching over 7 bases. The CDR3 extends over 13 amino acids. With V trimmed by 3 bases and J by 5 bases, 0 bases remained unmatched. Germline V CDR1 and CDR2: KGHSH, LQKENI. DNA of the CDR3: TGTGCCAGCTCACCGACAGGGACCGGGGAGCTGTTTTTT. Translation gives CASSPTGTGELFF.

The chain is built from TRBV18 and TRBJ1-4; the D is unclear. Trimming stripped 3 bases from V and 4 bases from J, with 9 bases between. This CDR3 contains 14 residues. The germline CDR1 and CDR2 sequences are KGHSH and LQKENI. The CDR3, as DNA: TGTGCCAGCTCACCGGGCCAGAATAATGAAAAACTGTTTTTT. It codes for CASSPGQNNEKLFF.

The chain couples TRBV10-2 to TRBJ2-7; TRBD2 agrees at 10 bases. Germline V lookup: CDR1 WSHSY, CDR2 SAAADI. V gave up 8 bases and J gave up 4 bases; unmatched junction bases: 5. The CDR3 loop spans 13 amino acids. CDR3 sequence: CASGTSDGYEQYF. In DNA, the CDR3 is TGCGCCAGCGGGACTAGCGACGGATACGAGCAGTACTTC.

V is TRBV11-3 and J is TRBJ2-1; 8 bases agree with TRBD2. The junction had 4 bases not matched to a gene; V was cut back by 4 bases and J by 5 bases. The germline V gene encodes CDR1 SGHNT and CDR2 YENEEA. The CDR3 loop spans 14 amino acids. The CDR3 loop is CASSSRLANNEQFF. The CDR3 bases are TGTGCCAGCAGCTCCCGACTAGCGAACAATGAGCAGTTCTTC.

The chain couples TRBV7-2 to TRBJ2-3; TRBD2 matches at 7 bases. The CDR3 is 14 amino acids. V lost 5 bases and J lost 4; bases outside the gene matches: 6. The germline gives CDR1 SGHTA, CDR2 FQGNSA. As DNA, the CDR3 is TGTGCCAGCAGCCGGGACTACAGGTCAGATACGCAGTATTTT. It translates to CASSRDYRSDTQYF.